A selection of T cell receptor beta chains follows, all from one sample in a study of T cell responses to AZD1222 COVID-19 vaccine. The assay was immunoSEQ multiplex PCR, and TCRdb's table has in-frame clones only and misses some. The sample lists about 120,000 clones, around 90% occurring once. The sample here was peripheral blood, taken 28 days after the second dose of the MenACWY control vaccine. These receptors originate from an adult who received the MenACWY meningococcal vaccine as a control. CDR3s include the opening cysteine and the closing phenylalanine or tryptophan. The order of the fields is clone size, CDR3 length, D gene, V gene, J gene, CDR3 DNA, CDR3 protein. D genes are given only for firm matches. Clone size is shown for a subset of rows, as once, few, many or a class of expanded clone.

once,17,NA,TRBV28,TRBJ1-6,TGTGCCAGCAGTTCCCTCGTCCCCCGGACCTATAATTCACCCCTCCACTTT,CASSSLVPRTYNSPLHF
once,13,NA,TRBV29-1,TRBJ2-2,TGCAGCGTTGGTCGGGGGGCCTCCGGGGAGCTGTTTTTT,CSVGRGASGELFF
NA,14,TRBD2,TRBV27,TRBJ2-7,TGTGCCAGCAGTACCCTAGCGGGAGGCTACGAGCAGTACTTC,CASSTLAGGYEQYF
NA,13,NA,TRBV27,TRBJ1-2,TGTGCCAGCAGTTTTTCGGGGGACTATGGCTACACCTTC,CASSFSGDYGYTF
NA,15,TRBD2,TRBV4-1,TRBJ2-1,TGCGCCAGCAGCCAAGGGGCGGGAGGCTACAATGAGCAGTTCTTC,CASSQGAGGYNEQFF
few,14,NA,TRBV3-1/TRBV3-2,TRBJ1-1,TGTGCCAGCAGCCAAGAACTGAGAAACACTGAAGCTTTCTTT,CASSQELRNTEAFF
NA,14,TRBD2,TRBV7-3,TRBJ2-1,TGTGCCAGCAGCAGAAGCGGGATCAGCAATGAGCAGTTCTTC,CASSRSGISNEQFF
NA,19,TRBD2,TRBV18,TRBJ2-5,TGTGCCAGCTCACCCCCAAGCTCGCGGGGGATATCGAACCAAGAGACCCAGTACTTC,CASSPPSSRGISNQETQYF
NA,15,TRBD2,TRBV7-2,TRBJ2-5,TGTGCCAGCAGCTTACTAGCGGGGGTACCAGAGACCCAGTACTTC,CASSLLAGVPETQYF
NA,16,TRBD2,TRBV13,TRBJ2-1,TGTGCCAGCAGCATGCTAAGGACTAGCGGACACAATGAGCAGTTCTTC,CASSMLRTSGHNEQFF
NA,18,TRBD1,TRBV19,TRBJ2-6,TGTGCCAGTAACTCCGGGACAGGGGGCGCGGTTGGGGCCAACGTCCTGACTTTC,CASNSGTGGAVGANVLTF
NA,11,NA,TRBV27,TRBJ1-1,TGTGCCAGCAGCTGGGGGTCTGAAGCTTTCTTT,CASSWGSEAFF
once,13,NA,TRBV6-1,TRBJ2-5,TGTGCCAGCAGTGAAATCCAGGGGGAGACCCAGTACTTC,CASSEIQGETQYF
NA,15,TRBD2,TRBV5-5,TRBJ2-7,TGTGCCAGCAGCTTGTATGGGACTAGCTACTACGAGCAGTACTTC,CASSLYGTSYYEQYF
once,14,TRBD2,TRBV5-1,TRBJ2-1,TGCGCCAGCAGGGGGGACTGGGAGGGCGATGAGCAGTTCTTC,CASRGDWEGDEQFF
NA,12,NA,TRBV5-4,TRBJ2-1,TGTGCCAGCAGCCCGAGGAACAATGAGCAGTTCTTC,CASSPRNNEQFF
NA,18,NA,TRBV5-5,TRBJ1-5,TGTGCCAGCAGCTTGTCCCCTGCGAGGGGTGGTCTAGATCAGCCCCAGCATTTT,CASSLSPARGGLDQPQHF
NA,15,TRBD1,TRBV27,TRBJ1-4,TGTGCCAGCATCCCTAGGGACAGCCCTAATGAAAAACTGTTTTTT,CASIPRDSPNEKLFF
NA,13,NA,TRBV4-3,TRBJ1-2,TGCGCCAGCAGTCCGGACAGAGAGAATGGCTACACCTTC,CASSPDRENGYTF
NA,15,NA,TRBV28,TRBJ1-2,TGTGCCAGCAGTTTATCGCAAACCGCGTGGTATGGCTACACCTTC,CASSLSQTAWYGYTF
NA,15,NA,TRBV6-5,TRBJ2-2,TGTGCCAGCCGACACCCGACAGGGAACACCGGGGAGCTGTTTTTT,CASRHPTGNTGELFF
NA,15,NA,TRBV14,TRBJ1-1,TGTGCCAGCAGCCAAGAAGCCGGGCGGAACACTGAAGCTTTCTTT,CASSQEAGRNTEAFF
NA,14,NA,TRBV10-2,TRBJ2-2,TGCGCCAGCATTTCACAGGCGAACACCGGGGAGCTGTTTTTT,CASISQANTGELFF
NA,17,TRBD2,TRBV27,TRBJ2-1,TGTGCCAGCAGTTTATTGCCCGGGACTAGCGAATACAATGAGCAGTTCTTC,CASSLLPGTSEYNEQFF
once,15,NA,TRBV7-9,TRBJ1-1,TGTGCCAGCAGCTTCCCGGGACGGGGGCAGGAGGAAGCTTTCTTT,CASSFPGRGQEEAFF
NA,14,TRBD1,TRBV5-4,TRBJ2-5,TGTGCCAGCATACCCCGGGACAGCCCGGAGACCCAGTACTTC,CASIPRDSPETQYF
NA,15,NA,TRBV14,TRBJ2-1,TGTGCCAGCAGGAGAAGTGGGAGCTCCTACAATGAGCAGTTCTTC,CASRRSGSSYNEQFF
NA,16,TRBD2,TRBV6-2/TRBV6-3,TRBJ2-3,TGTGCCAGCAGTTACGCCCCGGGACTAGCGGAGGATACGCAGTATTTT,CASSYAPGLAEDTQYF
NA,16,NA,TRBV7-8,TRBJ2-4,TGTGCCAGCAGCCCCGACAGGACGCTAGCCAAAAACATTCAGTACTTC,CASSPDRTLAKNIQYF
once,14,NA,TRBV9,TRBJ1-4,TGTGCCAGCAGCCCGGGTCCCGTTGGTGAAAAACTGTTTTTT,CASSPGPVGEKLFF
NA,14,TRBD1,TRBV29-1,TRBJ1-2,TGCAGCGTACCCCAGGGGGCGAATAACTATGGCTACACCTTC,CSVPQGANNYGYTF
NA,16,TRBD2,TRBV6-1,TRBJ2-7,TGTGCCAGCAGTGAAGCGGTCCGGGACTACAGCTACGAGCAGTACTTC,CASSEAVRDYSYEQYF
NA,16,TRBD2,TRBV27,TRBJ2-5,TGTGCCAGCAGACCCCTTCCCGGACTAGGGCAAGAGACCCAGTACTTC,CASRPLPGLGQETQYF
NA,15,NA,TRBV15,TRBJ2-1,TGTGCCACCAGCAGTACTGGAGCCCTAGGGGGTGAGCAGTTCTTC,CATSSTGALGGEQFF
NA,16,NA,TRBV5-1,TRBJ1-2,TGCGCCAGCAGCTTGGAGCCAGGTCTTCTCTTGGGTGGCTACACCTTC,CASSLEPGLLLGGYTF
NA,12,NA,TRBV10-3,TRBJ1-2,TGTGCCATCAGTGAGTCGAGGGGTGGCTACACCTTC,CAISESRGGYTF
NA,16,NA,TRBV28,TRBJ1-5,TGTGCCAGCAGTTTATTTACCAGATTTGGCAATCAGCCCCAGCATTTT,CASSLFTRFGNQPQHF
once,14,NA,TRBV24-1,TRBJ2-1,TGTGCCACCAGTGATTTGTCAGGGAAGAATGAGCAGTTCTTC,CATSDLSGKNEQFF
NA,14,NA,TRBV4-1,TRBJ2-7,TGCGCCAGCAGCCAAAGGTCCCTCCGAGAGGAGCAGTACTTC,CASSQRSLREEQYF
NA,17,NA,TRBV18,TRBJ2-3,TGTGCCAGCTCACCACCTTTGAGACCATCTAGCACAGATACGCAGTATTTT,CASSPPLRPSSTDTQYF
NA,15,NA,TRBV4-2,TRBJ2-7,TGTGCCAGCAGCCAAGATCCCACAGGATCCTACGAGCAGTACTTC,CASSQDPTGSYEQYF